This TCR beta chain is from a study of cytomegalovirus exposure and HLA in healthy donors. The CDR3 loop spans 15 amino acids. V was trimmed by 2 bases and J by 0 bases, leaving 11 bases between them. CDR1 is GTSNPN and CDR2 is SVGIG in the germline V gene (reference sequence). PCR involved 60 Vbeta and 13 Jbeta primers. Clones were sequenced by immunoSEQ multiplex PCR, and TCRdb holds only the in-frame ones, with some missing. The sample shows around 170,000 clones, 82% of them seen only once. The sequence derives from a man in his forties or fifties in good health and CMV-seronegative. The sequencing sample was made of PBMCs. This chain links TRBV30 with TRBJ1-5; D remains unclear. The CDR3 region has the DNA TGTGCCTGGAGTCCGAGTATTAATAGCAATCAGCCCCAGCATTTT. Translated: CAWSPSINSNQPQHF. Together with reference TRBV30 and TRBJ1-5, the CDR3 gives the full variable domain: SQTIHQWPATLVQPVGSPLSLECTVEGTSNPNLYWYRQAAGRGLQLLFYSVGIGQISSEVPQNLSASRPQDRQFILSSKKLLLSDSGFYLCAWSPSINSNQPQHFGDGTRLSIL.